This T cell receptor (beta chain) was sequenced during a study of cytomegalovirus exposure and HLA in healthy donors. Study-wide results and limits: The availability of immune exposure information extended only to CMV serostatus.

Remarks on this clone: The antigen is unknown.

Germline values: CDR1 SGHTA, CDR2 FQGNSA. CDR3 length equals 15 residues. Trimming took 0 bases from V and 1 from J, leaving 9 bases between them. Nominally healthy donors were sampled, though unrecorded immune exposures were likely. The PCR made use of 60 Vbeta and 13 Jbeta primers. Sequencing used immunoSEQ multiplex PCR; TCRdb keeps in-frame clones, though not all of them. This table holds 150,000 or so clones. Sample: PBMCs. The TCR comes from a woman in her fifties or sixties in good health and CMV-seronegative. This chain uses TRBV7-2 with TRBJ1-1; D might be TRBD1 (5 bases). The CDR3 reads CASSLAGGENTEAFF. In DNA form, the CDR3 reads TGTGCCAGCAGCTTAGCCGGAGGGGAGAACACTGAAGCTTTCTTT.